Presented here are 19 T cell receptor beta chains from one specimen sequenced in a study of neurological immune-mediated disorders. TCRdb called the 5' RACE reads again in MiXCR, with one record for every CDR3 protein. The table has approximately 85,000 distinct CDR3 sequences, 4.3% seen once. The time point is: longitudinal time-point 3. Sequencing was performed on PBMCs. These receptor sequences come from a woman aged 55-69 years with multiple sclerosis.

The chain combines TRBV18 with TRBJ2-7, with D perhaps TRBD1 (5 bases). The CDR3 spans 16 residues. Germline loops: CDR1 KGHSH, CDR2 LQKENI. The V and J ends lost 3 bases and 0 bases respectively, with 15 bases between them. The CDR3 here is CASSPILGVNSYEQYF. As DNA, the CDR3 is TGTGCCAGCTCACCGATTCTAGGGGTCAACTCCTACGAGCAGTACTTC.

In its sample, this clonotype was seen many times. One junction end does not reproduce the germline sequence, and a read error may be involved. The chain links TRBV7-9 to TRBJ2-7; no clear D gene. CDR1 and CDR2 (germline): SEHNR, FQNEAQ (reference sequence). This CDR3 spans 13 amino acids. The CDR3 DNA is TGTGCCAGCAGCTTACCTCAGGAGAAATATCCAAGCTTC. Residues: CASSLPQEKYPSF.

The DNA of the CDR3 is TGTGCCAGCAGGGAATCGAGTAGGACTGAGCAGTTCTTC. Encoded protein: CASRESSRTEQFF. V usage is TRBV6-1 and J usage is TRBJ2-1; D call uncertain. Germline V CDR1 and CDR2: MNHNS, SASEGT. The CDR3 is made up of 13 amino acids. With 6 bases removed from V and 9 bases from J, the gap between germline ends came to 15 bases.

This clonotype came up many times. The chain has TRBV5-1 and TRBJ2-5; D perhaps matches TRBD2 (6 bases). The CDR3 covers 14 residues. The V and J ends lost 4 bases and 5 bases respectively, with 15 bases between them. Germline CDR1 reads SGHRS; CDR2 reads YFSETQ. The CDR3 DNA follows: TGCGCCAGCAGCCCTGGGACTCTCGGGGAGACCCAGTACTTC. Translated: CASSPGTLGETQYF.

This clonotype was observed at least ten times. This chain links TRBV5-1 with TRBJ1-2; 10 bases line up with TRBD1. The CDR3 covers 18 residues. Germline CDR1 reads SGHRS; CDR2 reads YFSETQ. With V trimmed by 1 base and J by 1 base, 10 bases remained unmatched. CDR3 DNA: TGCGCCAGCAGCTTGTTACCCGGGACAGGGGTTTTTAACTATGGCTACACCTTC. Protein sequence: CASSLLPGTGVFNYGYTF. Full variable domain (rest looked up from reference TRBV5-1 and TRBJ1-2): KAGVTQTPRYLIKTRGQQVTLSCSPISGHRSVSWYQQTPGQGLQFLFEYFSETQRNKGNFPGRFSGRQFSNSRSEMNVSTLELGDSALYLCASSLLPGTGVFNYGYTFGSGTRLTVV.

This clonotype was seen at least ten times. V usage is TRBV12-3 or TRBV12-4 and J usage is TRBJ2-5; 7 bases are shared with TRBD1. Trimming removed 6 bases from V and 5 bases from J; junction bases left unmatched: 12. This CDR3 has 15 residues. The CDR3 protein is CASRWDSRPRETQYF. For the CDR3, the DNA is TGTGCCAGCAGATGGGACAGCCGGCCTCGGGAGACCCAGTACTTC.

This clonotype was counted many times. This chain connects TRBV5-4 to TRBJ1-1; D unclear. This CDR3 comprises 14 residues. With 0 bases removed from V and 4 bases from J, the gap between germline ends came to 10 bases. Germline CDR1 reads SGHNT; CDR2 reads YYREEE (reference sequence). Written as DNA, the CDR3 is TGTGCCAGCAGCTTGGATCCGGCGGGCACTGAAGCTTTCTTT. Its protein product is CASSLDPAGTEAFF.

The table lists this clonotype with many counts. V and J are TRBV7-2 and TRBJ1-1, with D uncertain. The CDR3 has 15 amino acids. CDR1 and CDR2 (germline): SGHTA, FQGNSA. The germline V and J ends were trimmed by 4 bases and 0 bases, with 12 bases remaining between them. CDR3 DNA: TGTGCCAGCAGCTCTCAGACGGGAATGAACACTGAAGCTTTCTTT. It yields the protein CASSSQTGMNTEAFF. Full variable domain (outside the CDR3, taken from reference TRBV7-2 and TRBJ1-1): GAGVSQSPSNKVTEKGKDVELRCDPISGHTALYWYRQSLGQGLEFLIYFQGNSAPDKSGLPSDRFSAERTGGSVSTLTIQRTQQEDSAVYLCASSSQTGMNTEAFFGQGTRLTVV.

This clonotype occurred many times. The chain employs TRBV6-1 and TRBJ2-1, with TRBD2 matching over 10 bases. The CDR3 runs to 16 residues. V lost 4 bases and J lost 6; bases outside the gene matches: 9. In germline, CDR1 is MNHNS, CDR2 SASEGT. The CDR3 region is CASSVLAGGTLNEQFF. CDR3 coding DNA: TGTGCCAGCAGTGTCTTAGCGGGGGGTACTCTCAATGAGCAGTTCTTC.

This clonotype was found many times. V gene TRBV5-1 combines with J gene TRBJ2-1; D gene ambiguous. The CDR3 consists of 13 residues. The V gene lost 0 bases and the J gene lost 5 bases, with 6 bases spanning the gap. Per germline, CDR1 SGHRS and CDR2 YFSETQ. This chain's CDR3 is CASSLGPDNEQFF. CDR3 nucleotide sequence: TGCGCCAGCAGCTTGGGTCCCGACAATGAGCAGTTCTTC. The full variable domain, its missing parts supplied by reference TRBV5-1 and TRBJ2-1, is KAGVTQTPRYLIKTRGQQVTLSCSPISGHRSVSWYQQTPGQGLQFLFEYFSETQRNKGNFPGRFSGRQFSNSRSEMNVSTLELGDSALYLCASSLGPDNEQFFGPGTRLTVL.

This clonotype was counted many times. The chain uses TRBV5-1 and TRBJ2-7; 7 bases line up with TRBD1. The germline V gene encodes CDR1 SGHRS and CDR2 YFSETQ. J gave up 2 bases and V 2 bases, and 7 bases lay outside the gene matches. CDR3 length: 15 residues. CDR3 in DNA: TGCGCCAGCAGCTTAGGACAGGCTTCCCCCTACGAGCAGTACTTC. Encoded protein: CASSLGQASPYEQYF.

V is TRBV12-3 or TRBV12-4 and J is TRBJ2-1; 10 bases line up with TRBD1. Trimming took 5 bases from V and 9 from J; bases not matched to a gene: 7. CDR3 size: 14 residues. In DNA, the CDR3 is TGTGCCAGCAGTGCCGGGACAGGGGTTGGTGAGCAGTTCTTC. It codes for CASSAGTGVGEQFF.

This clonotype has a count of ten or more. The chain's CDR3 is CASTTIKIQGIEAFF. CDR3 DNA: TGTGCCAGCACCACTATAAAAATACAGGGGATTGAAGCTTTCTTT. The chain carries TRBV7-8 and TRBJ1-1; 7 bases align to TRBD1. V lost 7 bases and J lost 7; bases outside the gene matches: 15. This CDR3 comprises 15 residues. The germline V gene encodes CDR1 SGHVS and CDR2 FQNEAQ.

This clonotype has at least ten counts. The DNA for the CDR3 is TGCAGTGCTAGAACCGGACAGGCCCAAGAGACCCAGTACTTC. Its protein is CSARTGQAQETQYF. This chain joins TRBV20-1 and TRBJ2-5, with 7 positions matching TRBD1. The CDR3 runs 14 residues. Germline V gene sequence: CDR1 DFQATT, CDR2 SNEGSKA (reference sequence). Trimming removed 2 bases from V and 1 base from J; junction bases left unmatched: 4.

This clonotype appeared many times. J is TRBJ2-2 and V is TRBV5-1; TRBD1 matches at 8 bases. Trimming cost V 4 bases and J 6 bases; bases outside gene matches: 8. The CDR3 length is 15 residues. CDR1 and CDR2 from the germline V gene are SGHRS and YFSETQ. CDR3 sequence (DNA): TGCGCCAGCAGCAGAGCGGACAGGGACCCCGGGGAGCTGTTTTTT. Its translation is CASSRADRDPGELFF. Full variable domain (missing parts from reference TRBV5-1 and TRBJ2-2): KAGVTQTPRYLIKTRGQQVTLSCSPISGHRSVSWYQQTPGQGLQFLFEYFSETQRNKGNFPGRFSGRQFSNSRSEMNVSTLELGDSALYLCASSRADRDPGELFFGEGSRLTVL.

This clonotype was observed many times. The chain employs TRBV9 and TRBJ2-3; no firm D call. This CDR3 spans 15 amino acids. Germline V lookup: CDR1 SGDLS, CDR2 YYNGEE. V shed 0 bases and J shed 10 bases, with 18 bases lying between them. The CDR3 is CASSVGHPSEHPQYF. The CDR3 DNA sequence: TGTGCCAGCAGCGTAGGCCACCCCTCCGAGCATCCGCAGTATTTT. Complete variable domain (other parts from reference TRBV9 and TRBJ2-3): DSGVTQTPKHLITATGQRVTLRCSPRSGDLSVYWYQQSLDQGLQFLIQYYNGEERAKGNILERFSAQQFPDLHSELNLSSLELGDSALYFCASSVGHPSEHPQYFGPGTRLTVL.

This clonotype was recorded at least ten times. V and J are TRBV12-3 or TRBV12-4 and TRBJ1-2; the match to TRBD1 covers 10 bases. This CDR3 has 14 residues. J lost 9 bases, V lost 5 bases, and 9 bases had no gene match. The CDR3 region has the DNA TGTGCCAGCAGTAACCGGGACAGGGGCGAGAGCTACACCTTC. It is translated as CASSNRDRGESYTF.

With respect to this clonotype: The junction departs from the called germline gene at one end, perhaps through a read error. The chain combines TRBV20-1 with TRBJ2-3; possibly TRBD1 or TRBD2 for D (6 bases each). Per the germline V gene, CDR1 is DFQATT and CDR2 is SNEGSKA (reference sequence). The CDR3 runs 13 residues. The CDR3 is CRGLAWDTNTQYF. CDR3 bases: TGCAGGGGCCTAGCGTGGGACACAAATACGCAGTATTTT.

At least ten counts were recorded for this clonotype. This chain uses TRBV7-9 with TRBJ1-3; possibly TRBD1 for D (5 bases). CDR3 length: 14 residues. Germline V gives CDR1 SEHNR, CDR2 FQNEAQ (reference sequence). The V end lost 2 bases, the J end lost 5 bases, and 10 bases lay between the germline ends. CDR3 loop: CASSLSAGRNTIYF. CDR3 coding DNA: TGTGCCAGCAGCTTATCGGCAGGGAGAAACACCATATATTTT.